This T cell receptor (beta chain) was found in a study of blood T cell repertoires in COVID-19. Study-wide context: PBMCs, B-cell-depleted T cells, or T cells were the source of the cDNA or gDNA that made up the material.

Trimming took 3 bases from V and 5 from J; bases not matched to a gene: 5. The CDR3 contains 16 residues. CDR1 is LNHDA and CDR2 is SQIVND in the germline V gene (reference sequence). Enrollment of patients from Seattle took place during active infection, with longitudinal follow-up. Authors' analysis steps: From reference gene primer amplification, estimates of nucleated cell counts were derived. Assay used: immunoSEQ multiplex PCR; TCRdb lists only in-frame clones, some missing. V, J and clone size are those of that table, while D and trimming were read from the DNA. This sample has 330,000 or so clones, with roughly 89% found just once.

Input material: peripheral blood. The TCR originated in a man younger than 45 with COVID-19, enrolled during active disease. The J gene is TRBJ2-1, the V gene TRBV19, with 12 bases that match TRBD2. The CDR3 nucleotides read TGTGCCAGTAGTATGACTAGCGGGGGACTCAACAATGAGCAGTTCTTC. As protein: CASSMTSGGLNNEQFF. The complete variable domain, with remaining parts taken from reference TRBV19 and TRBJ2-1, reads DGGITQSPKYLFRKEGQNVTLSCEQNLNHDAMYWYRQDPGQGLRLIYYSQIVNDFQKGDIAEGYSVSREKKESFPLTVTSAQKNPTAFYLCASSMTSGGLNNEQFFGPGTRLTVL.